This TCR beta chain was sequenced for a study of blood T cell repertoires in COVID-19. About the study: Acute and convalescent COVID-19 specimens originated in the United States, Italy and Spain. T cells, B-cell-depleted T cells, or PBMCs supplied cDNA or gDNA.

As originally analysed: Amplification from reference gene primers served as the basis for estimated nucleated cell counts. The protocol was immunoSEQ multiplex PCR, while the TCRdb copy is restricted to in-frame clones and leaves out a portion. V, J and clone size are taken as reported in that table, and D and trimming were inferred from the DNA itself. Of 150,000 to 200,000 clones in the sample, approximately 85% were seen once. Between the trimmed V and J ends, which lost 3 bases and 7 bases, there was a span of 19 bases. Germline CDR1 reads SGDLS; CDR2 reads YYNGEE. The CDR3 totals 15 residues. The sample taken for sequencing was peripheral blood. The rearrangement joins TRBV9 to TRBJ2-5; D might be TRBD1 (7 bases). The receptor comes from a man between 60 and 70 years old who had recovered from COVID-19. The CDR3 loop reads CASSAVADRRGTQYF. CDR3 sequence (DNA): TGTGCCAGCAGCGCCGTAGCGGACAGGAGGGGGACCCAGTACTTC.